Given below is one T cell receptor (beta chain) in context. The record originates from a study of cytomegalovirus exposure and HLA in healthy donors. Trimming removed 5 bases from V and 4 bases from J; junction bases left unmatched: 3. CDR3 length equals 15 residues. CDR1 and CDR2 (germline): SNHLY, FYNNEI. The primer mix had 60 Vbeta and 13 Jbeta primers. Profiled with immunoSEQ multiplex PCR; TCRdb holds only in-frame clones, not every one. The sample lists 150,000 to 200,000 clones; around four fifths were seen once. This sequence originates from a female donor in good health and CMV-seronegative. The rearrangement joins TRBV2 to TRBJ2-5; TRBD2 agrees at 14 bases. Sequences were obtained from PBMCs. In DNA, the CDR3 is TGTGCCAGCAGTCTGACTAGCGGGGGGGCAGAGACCCAGTACTTC. Amino acid sequence: CASSLTSGGAETQYF.